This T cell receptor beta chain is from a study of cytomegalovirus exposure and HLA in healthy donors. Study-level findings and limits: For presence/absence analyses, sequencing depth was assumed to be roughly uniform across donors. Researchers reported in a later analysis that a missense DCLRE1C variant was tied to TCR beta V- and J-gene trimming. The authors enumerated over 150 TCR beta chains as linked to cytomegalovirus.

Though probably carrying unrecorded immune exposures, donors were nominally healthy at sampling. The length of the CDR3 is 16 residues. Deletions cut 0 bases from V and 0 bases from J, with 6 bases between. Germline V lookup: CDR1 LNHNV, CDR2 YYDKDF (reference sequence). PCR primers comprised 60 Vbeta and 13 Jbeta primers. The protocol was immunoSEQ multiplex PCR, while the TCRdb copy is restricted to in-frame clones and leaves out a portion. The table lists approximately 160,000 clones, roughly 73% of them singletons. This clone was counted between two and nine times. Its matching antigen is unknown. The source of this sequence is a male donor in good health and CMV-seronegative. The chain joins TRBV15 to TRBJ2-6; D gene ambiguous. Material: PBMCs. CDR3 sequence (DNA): TGTGCCACCAGCAGAGATTTCAGCTCTGGGGCCAACGTCCTGACTTTC. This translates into CATSRDFSSGANVLTF.